This TCR beta chain was identified during a study of early T cells in non-severe SARS-CoV-2 infection. Background on the study: Chains were unpaired, as sequencing was done on bulk RNA from unsorted whole blood.

A few counts support this clonotype. Its antigen remains unknown. Broader study findings: Anti-spike CD8 specificities were favored by VDJdb matching, whose results missed private and CD4 specificities.

Attached unique molecular identifiers marked individual cDNA molecules. MiXCR was run by TCRdb on the 5' RACE reads, yielding one entry per CDR3 protein. The sample includes around 46,000 distinct CDR3 sequences, around a tenth of them seen just once. Sequenced input: whole blood. The receptor comes from an adult who was a healthcare worker with PCR-confirmed SARS-CoV-2 infection or an uninfected control (not recorded which).

The DNA of the CDR3 is TGTGCCAGCAGACCCCCCGGACGGGAATCCTACGAGCAGTACTTC. Translating gives CASRPPGRESYEQYF. The chain is built from TRBV11-2 and TRBJ2-7, with D possibly TRBD2 on 5 matching bases. The CDR3 runs 15 residues. Trimming shortened V by 6 bases and J by 1 base, and 16 bases separated the two germline ends. Germline CDR1 is SGHAT and CDR2 is FQNNGV.